The 20 T cell receptor beta chains presented below share a single source sample, sequenced in a study of cytomegalovirus exposure and HLA in healthy donors. The PCR had 60 Vbeta and 13 Jbeta primers. Produced via immunoSEQ multiplex PCR; TCRdb's table is partial and in-frame only. Its table records over 100,000 clones. What was sequenced was PBMCs. The source is a man in his thirties or forties in good health and CMV-seronegative.

The chain joins TRBV18 to TRBJ2-7, with D possibly matching TRBD2 (6 bases). V shed 2 bases and J shed 2 bases, with 19 bases lying between them. The CDR3 has 17 amino acids. CDR1 is KGHSH and CDR2 is LQKENI in the germline V gene. CDR3 region: CASSPREDLARPYEQYF. The CDR3 bases are TGTGCCAGCTCACCAAGGGAGGATCTGGCCAGACCCTACGAGCAGTACTTC.

The genes are TRBV5-1 and TRBJ2-2; 8 positions agree with TRBD1. The CDR3 has 17 amino acids. Germline V gene lookup returns CDR1 SGHRS and CDR2 YFSETQ. J lost 4 bases, V lost 0 bases, and 8 bases had no gene match. The CDR3 DNA is TGCGCCAGCAGCTTGGGGCCGCGACAGGGGACCACCGGGGAGCTGTTTTTT. It specifies CASSLGPRQGTTGELFF.

The chain is built from TRBV5-5 and TRBJ2-5; D gene ambiguous. V lost 5 bases and J 4 bases, leaving 12 bases between the germline ends. CDR3 length: 13 amino acids. Germline-derived CDR1 and CDR2 are SGHKS and YYEKEE (reference sequence). The CDR3 DNA reads TGTGCCAGCAGTCCAGTCTCGGGAGAGACCCAGTACTTC. Protein product: CASSPVSGETQYF.

The chain has TRBV5-6 and TRBJ1-3; TRBD1 aligns across 8 bases. The germline V gene encodes CDR1 SGHDT and CDR2 YYEEEE. CDR3 length equals 16 residues. After removal of 2 bases from V and 5 bases from J, the junction contained 9 bases not matched to a gene. CDR3 DNA: TGTGCCAGCAGCTTCATTCCGGGACAGGCGAGAAACACCATATATTTT. Residues: CASSFIPGQARNTIYF.

The chain couples TRBV6-5 to TRBJ1-6; TRBD1 is a possible D gene (5 bases). Trimming shortened V by 0 bases and J by 10 bases, and 13 bases separated the two germline ends. This CDR3 contains 15 residues. CDR1 and CDR2 from the germline V gene are MNHEY and SVGAGI. The CDR3 DNA is TGTGCCAGCAGTTACTCGACGGGGGTAGAATCACCCCTCCACTTT. The encoded protein is CASSYSTGVESPLHF.

V is TRBV29-1 and J is TRBJ1-4; 10 positions match TRBD1. Germline CDR1 SQVTM, CDR2 ANQGSEA. V dropped 6 bases and J dropped 0; count of bases not matched to a gene: 7. The CDR3 is made up of 16 amino acids. CDR3: CSVAGTGAATNEKLFF. CDR3 nucleotide sequence: TGCAGCGTAGCCGGGACAGGGGCTGCAACTAATGAAAAACTGTTTTTT.

The genes are TRBV6-1 and TRBJ2-7; 11 bases match TRBD1. The CDR3 runs to 15 residues. CDR1 is MNHNS, CDR2 SASEGT, per germline. V trimming: 7 bases; J trimming: 4 bases; junction bases outside the gene matches: 9. CDR3 sequence: CASTTRDRGSYEQYF. CDR3 coding DNA: TGTGCCAGCACCACGAGGGACAGGGGGAGTTACGAGCAGTACTTC.

The chain combines TRBV6-1 with TRBJ2-6; 10 bases agree with TRBD1. The CDR3 length is 19 residues. Germline V lookup: CDR1 MNHNS, CDR2 SASEGT. V lost 4 bases and J lost 1; bases outside the gene matches: 10. The CDR3 sequence is CASSGRQGATSSGANVLTF. The CDR3 nucleotides are TGTGCCAGCAGTGGGAGACAGGGGGCAACCTCTTCTGGGGCCAACGTCCTGACTTTC.

The chain has TRBV30 and TRBJ1-1, with D unclear. Germline loops: CDR1 GTSNPN, CDR2 SVGIG (reference sequence). CDR3 length: 13 amino acids. V was pared by 5 bases and J by 3 bases, with 13 bases between. The CDR3 DNA follows: TGTGCCTGGGTCCATCCAGGATACACTGAAGCTTTCTTT. Amino acids: CAWVHPGYTEAFF.

The chain uses TRBV6-1 and TRBJ2-1; 7 bases line up with TRBD2. The CDR3 sequence is 15 residues long. Per germline, CDR1 MNHNS and CDR2 SASEGT. V shed 1 base and J 7 bases; nucleotides not matched to a gene: 7. The CDR3 region has the DNA TGTGCCAGCAGTGAAGGGTTAGCGGGTGATAATGAGCAGTTCTTC. Translating it yields CASSEGLAGDNEQFF.

CDR3: CASSRTANTGELFF. As DNA, the CDR3 is TGTGCCAGCAGTAGGACTGCGAACACCGGGGAGCTGTTTTTT. The chain is built from TRBV27 and TRBJ2-2; maybe TRBD2 (5 bases). There are 14 residues in the CDR3. The V gene's germline CDR1 is MNHEY and CDR2 SMNVEV (reference sequence). Trimming stripped 5 bases from V and 0 bases from J, with 7 bases between.

This chain's CDR3 is CASRDRDRGPEGYTF. The CDR3 DNA is TGTGCCAGTAGGGACCGGGACAGGGGGCCGGAGGGCTACACCTTC. The chain couples TRBV19 to TRBJ1-2, with TRBD1 identical over 12 bases. Trimming took 6 bases from V and 8 from J; bases not matched to a gene: 10. The CDR3 is made up of 15 amino acids. Per the germline V gene, CDR1 is LNHDA and CDR2 is SQIVND (reference sequence).

The V and J genes are TRBV2 and TRBJ2-7; 8 nucleotides match TRBD1. CDR1 is SNHLY, CDR2 FYNNEI, per germline. The CDR3 sequence is 14 residues long. The J segment lost 6 bases and the V segment lost 2 bases, leaving 6 bases of the junction unmatched. CDR3 loop: CASSEFVRGPEQYF. In DNA, the CDR3 is TGTGCCAGCAGTGAATTCGTCAGGGGGCCCGAGCAGTACTTC.

The chain employs TRBV7-2 and TRBJ2-7; 7 bases are shared with TRBD2. With 1 base clipped from V and 0 bases from J, the junction kept 6 bases outside the gene matches. This CDR3 is 16 amino acids long. Germline CDR1 reads SGHTA; CDR2 reads FQGNSA. The CDR3 nucleotides are TGTGCCAGCAGCTTAGAGGGGACGGGAGGCTCCTACGAGCAGTACTTC. Protein: CASSLEGTGGSYEQYF. Based on the CDR3 plus reference TRBV7-2 and TRBJ2-7, the full variable domain is GAGVSQSPSNKVTEKGKDVELRCDPISGHTALYWYRQSLGQGLEFLIYFQGNSAPDKSGLPSDRFSAERTGGSVSTLTIQRTQQEDSAVYLCASSLEGTGGSYEQYFGPGTRLTVT.

The chain links TRBV7-2 to TRBJ2-5; D unclear. The J call could be wrong; TRBJ2-7 is a better fit for the DNA end. Germline V gene data show CDR1 as SGHTA and CDR2 as FQGNSA. This CDR3 has 12 residues. The CDR3 region is CASSLARSEQYF. In DNA form, the CDR3 reads TGTGCCAGCAGCTTAGCGCGGTCCGAGCAGTACTTC.

The gene calls are TRBV18 and TRBJ1-2; 7 bases match TRBD1. CDR1 is KGHSH and CDR2 is LQKENI in the germline V gene. V was pared by 2 bases and J by 2 bases, with 2 bases of the junction left unmatched. The CDR3 has 14 residues. This CDR3 is CASSPATGNYGYTF. The CDR3 DNA reads TGTGCCAGCTCACCAGCGACAGGGAACTATGGCTACACCTTC.

V is TRBV28 and J is TRBJ1-5, with TRBD1 matching 7 bases. The CDR3 sequence is 12 residues long. Germline CDR1 MDHEN, CDR2 SYDVKM. After removal of 8 bases from V and 5 bases from J, the junction contained 3 bases not matched to a gene. The CDR3 DNA reads as TGTGCCAGCGATCAGGGGGATCAGCCCCAGCATTTT. Translated, it gives CASDQGDQPQHF.

The V gene is TRBV4-2, the J gene TRBJ2-2; 16 bases line up with TRBD2. The CDR3 extends over 18 amino acids. The V segment lost 3 bases and the J segment 4 bases; nucleotides outside the gene matches: 5. Germline assignment: CDR1 LGHNA and CDR2 YNFKEQ. DNA of the CDR3: TGTGCCAGCAGCCAGGGGGGACTAGCGGGGGGGACCACCGGGGAGCTGTTTTTT. Encoded protein: CASSQGGLAGGTTGELFF.

Here the CDR3 DNA reads TGTGCCAGCAGCTCGTTCGGGACAGGGGTCACTGAAGCTTTCTTT. This encodes CASSSFGTGVTEAFF. The V gene is TRBV7-9, the J gene TRBJ1-1; 10 positions match TRBD1. This CDR3 has 15 amino acids. Germline CDR1 SEHNR, CDR2 FQNEAQ (reference sequence). Unmatched junction bases numbered 6, after V lost 4 bases and J lost 4 bases.

V usage is TRBV4-1 and J usage is TRBJ1-2; TRBD1 aligns across 9 bases. V trimming: 1 base; J trimming: 5 bases; junction bases outside the gene matches: 5. The CDR3 spans 15 residues. Germline CDR1 reads MGHRA; CDR2 reads YSYEKL. The CDR3 spells CASSQVDRGSYGYTF. The CDR3 DNA sequence: TGCGCCAGCAGCCAAGTGGACAGGGGTTCGTATGGCTACACCTTC.